The rows below give T cell receptor beta chains drawn from one sample of a study of shared clonotypes between healthy human individuals. Data came from immunoSEQ multiplex PCR; TCRdb stores just in-frame clones and leaves some out. The sample lists millions of clones; approximately 90% were seen once. Sequenced: naive CD4+ T cells sorted from blood. These receptors originate from a man between 18 and 29 years old in good health. Both conserved end residues are trimmed from each CDR3. Each record gives: V gene, J gene, CDR3 protein.

TRBV2	TRBJ2-7	ASSRDRGYGEQY
TRBV6-5	TRBJ1-6	ASSQGQSNSPLH
TRBV15	TRBJ1-4	ATSRIGFNEKLF
TRBV5-1	TRBJ1-2	ASSLEQGGAYGYT
TRBV2	TRBJ1-2	ASSETGQGVYGYT
TRBV2	TRBJ1-3	ASSEQGGTGNTIY
TRBV7-8	TRBJ2-7	ASSPADYPIF
TRBV2	TRBJ1-6	ASSVSFNRGPRNSPLH
TRBV10-3	TRBJ1-6	AISEGSSYNSPLH
TRBV18	TRBJ2-3	ASSPPPSVAGTDTQY